This TCR beta chain is drawn from a study of cytomegalovirus exposure and HLA in healthy donors. V lost 0 bases to trimming and J lost 8 bases; unmatched junction nucleotides: 8. The CDR3 is 17 residues long. Germline loops: CDR1 PRHDT, CDR2 FYEKMQ (reference sequence). The PCR was carried out with 60 Vbeta primers and 13 Jbeta primers. Some clones are missing from TCRdb's copy, which holds only in-frame ones; the method was immunoSEQ multiplex PCR. The sample records 150,000 or so clones, about 69% being singletons. The TCR was taken from a human donor in good health. Specimen: PBMCs. This rearrangement joins TRBV13 to TRBJ1-6; TRBD1 aligns across 9 bases. The CDR3 bases are TGTGCCAGCAGCTTAGGAGGTATACAGGGGGCCTATTCACCCCTCCACTTT. Amino acids: CASSLGGIQGAYSPLHF.